This TCR beta chain was retrieved from a study of blood T cell repertoires in COVID-19 (dated by TCRdb to about 2020). With respect to the entire study: Samples covering the acute and convalescent phases of COVID-19 were provided by collaborators in the United States, Italy and Spain. A de-identified subject ID, COVID-19 status, age in years and sex were almost always included in the sample metadata. Where HLA class I and class II types were available, the types were taken from metadata supplied by the sample provider, not from assay-based typing. Subjects who had been exposed to COVID-19, were actively infected with it, or had recovered from it provided the deeply sampled blood TCRbeta repertoires that made up the dataset. The repertoires were made available in a free public database intended to serve as a resource for research on the immune response to SARS-CoV-2. The prospective study material was composed of cDNA or gDNA derived from T cells, B-cell-depleted T cells, or PBMCs. The samples were drawn from the first 160 participants of the ongoing ImmuneRACE study and from 1,254 subjects provided by 6 global collaborators. Here is what the overall study found, with its caveats: How much clinical and demographic metadata was included differed by source and by participant, and the metadata was provided uncurated.

Each collaborating institution followed its own protocols to collect whole blood in K2EDTA tubes. For TCRbeta analysis, collaborators shipped samples in one of three forms: frozen whole blood, isolated PBMCs, or DNA extracted from either of those sample types. TCRbeta CDR3 regions were amplified from genomic DNA by means of the immunoSEQ Assay, a bias-controlled multiplex PCR. The paper's processing steps were these. The number of nucleated cells in each sample was estimated from the amplification of reference gene primers within the assay. Sequence reads were collapsed and filtered to measure the absolute abundance of every unique TCRbeta CDR3 rearrangement. For each sample, productive Simpson clonality was calculated as the square root of Simpson's diversity index across productive rearrangements. The clones in this table, taken by TCRdb from immuneACCESS, are in-frame only. Not every clone is retained; where verified, under half of the shortfall comes from an unresolved V gene, and the cause of the rest is unknown. That table furnishes V, J and clone size, whereas the DNA furnished D and trimming. The sample table shows 300,000 to 400,000 clones, and 65% to 90% are seen once. The biggest ten clones account for roughly 7% of the sample.

V ends up 10 bases short and J 0 bases short, with an unmatched junction base count of 4. CDR1 and CDR2 are read off the germline V gene as SNHLY and FYNNEI. The CDR3 covers 13 residues, taking in both the cysteine and the phenylalanine. Only the CDR3 region is kept as DNA, spanning 39 bases read in frame from base 1. On this clone: Its antigen specificity is not known. Base qualities are not provided; no much larger clone lies one nucleotide away.

This clonotype was sampled from a human donor in a cohort sampled during active COVID-19. The chain was built from TRBV2 and TRBJ2-3; the central 7 bases match TRBD2. The sequenced sample consisted of peripheral blood. CDR3 sequence: CATKRGSTDTQYF. The DNA sequence is TGTGCCACGAAGCGGGGCAGCACAGATACGCAGTATTTT.